This T cell receptor beta chain was sequenced during a study of OX40 agonist ivuxolimab in advanced cancers. On the study more broadly: Every 2 weeks, patients got intravenous ivuxolimab at one of six dose levels (0.01-10 mg/kg). Aged about 20 to 85 with a mean of around 60 years, they were approximately 80% male.

The CDR3 runs 15 residues. Germline values: CDR1 SEHNR, CDR2 FQNEAQ (reference sequence). With 4 bases removed from V and 3 bases from J, the gap between germline ends came to 12 bases. Repertoires were generated with immunoSEQ multiplex PCR, while TCRdb's copy carries only in-frame clones and drops some. The data hold more than 50,000 clones, with 75% to 90% observed a single time. The sequences come from CD4+ or CD8+ T cells sorted from blood, collected in a trial of the OX40 agonist ivuxolimab. The rearrangement uses TRBV7-9 and TRBJ2-2; a possible D gene is TRBD2 (5 bases). The source is an adult with an advanced solid tumor such as melanoma, head and neck, liver or kidney cancer. CDR3 sequence (DNA): TGTGCCAGCAGCTCGAACGGGGTTGACACCGGGGAGCTGTTTTTT. This encodes CASSSNGVDTGELFF.